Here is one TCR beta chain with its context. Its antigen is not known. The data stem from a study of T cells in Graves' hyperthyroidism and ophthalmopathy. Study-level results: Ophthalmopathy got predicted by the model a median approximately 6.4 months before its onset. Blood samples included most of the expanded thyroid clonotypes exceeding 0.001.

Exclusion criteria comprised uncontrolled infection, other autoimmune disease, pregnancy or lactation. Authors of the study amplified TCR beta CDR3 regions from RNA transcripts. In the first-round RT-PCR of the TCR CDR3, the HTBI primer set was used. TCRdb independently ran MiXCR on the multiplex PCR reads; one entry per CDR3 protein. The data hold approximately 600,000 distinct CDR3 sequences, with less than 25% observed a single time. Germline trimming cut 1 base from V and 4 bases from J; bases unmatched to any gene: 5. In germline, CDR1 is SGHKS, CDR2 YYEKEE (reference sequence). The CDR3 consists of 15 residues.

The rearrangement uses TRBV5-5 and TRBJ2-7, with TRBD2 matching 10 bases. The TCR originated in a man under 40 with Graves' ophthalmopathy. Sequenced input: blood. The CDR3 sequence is CASSLNVAGGYEQYF. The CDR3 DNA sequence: TGTGCCAGCAGCTTGAACGTAGCGGGAGGTTACGAGCAGTACTTC.